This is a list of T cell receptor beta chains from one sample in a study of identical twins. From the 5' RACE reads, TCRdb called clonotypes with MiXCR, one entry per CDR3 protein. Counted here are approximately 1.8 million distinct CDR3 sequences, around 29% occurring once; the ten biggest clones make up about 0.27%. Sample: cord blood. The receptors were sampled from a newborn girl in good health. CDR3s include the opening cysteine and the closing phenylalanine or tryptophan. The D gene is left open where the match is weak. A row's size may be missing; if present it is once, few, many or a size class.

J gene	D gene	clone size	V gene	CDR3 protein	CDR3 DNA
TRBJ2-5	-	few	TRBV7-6	CASSKDPETQYF	TGTGCCAGCAGTAAGGACCCAGAGACCCAGTACTTC
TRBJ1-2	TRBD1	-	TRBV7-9	CASSLLGGGQGIGYGYTF	TGTGCCAGCAGCTTACTTGGGGGGGGACAGGGAATTGGATATGGCTACACCTTC
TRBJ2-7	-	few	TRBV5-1	CASIIPTGRGRSYEQYF	TGCGCCAGCATAATCCCGACCGGGCGGGGGCGTTCCTACGAGCAGTACTTC
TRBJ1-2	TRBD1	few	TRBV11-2	CASSYMQRRGPYGYTF	TGTGCCAGCAGCTACATGCAGAGGAGGGGGCCCTATGGCTACACCTTC
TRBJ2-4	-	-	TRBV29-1	CSAQGLAKNIQYF	TGCAGCGCACAGGGTCTAGCCAAAAACATTCAGTACTTC
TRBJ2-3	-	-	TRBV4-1	CASGSRGVPTSTDTQYF	TGCGCCAGCGGCAGCCGCGGAGTTCCCACCTCCACAGATACGCAGTATTTT
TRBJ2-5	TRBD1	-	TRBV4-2	CASSLQDRGQETQYF	TGTGCCAGCAGCCTCCAGGACAGGGGGCAAGAGACCCAGTACTTC
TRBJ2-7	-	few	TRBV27	CASSFRSTASYEQYF	TGTGCCAGCAGTTTCCGATCGACCGCCTCCTACGAGCAGTACTTC
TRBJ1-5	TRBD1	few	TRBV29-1	CSVEQGRNQPQHF	TGCAGCGTAGAACAGGGGCGCAATCAGCCCCAGCATTTT
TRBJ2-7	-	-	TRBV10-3	CAISGGTDKYNEQYF	TGTGCCATCAGCGGGGGAACCGATAAATACAATGAGCAGTACTTC
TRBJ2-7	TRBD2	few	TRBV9	CASSVASGVYNEQYF	TGTGCCAGCAGCGTAGCTAGCGGGGTGTACAATGAGCAGTACTTC
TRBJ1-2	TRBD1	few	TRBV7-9	CASSLEGRGAIGYTF	TGTGCCAGCAGCTTAGAAGGCAGGGGGGCTATTGGCTACACCTTC
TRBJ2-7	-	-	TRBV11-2	CASSVPGLDYEQYF	TGTGCCAGCAGCGTACCAGGGTTGGACTACGAGCAGTACTTC
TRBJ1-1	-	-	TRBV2	CASRKQGGGTEAFF	TGTGCCAGCAGGAAACAGGGCGGAGGGACTGAAGCTTTCTTT
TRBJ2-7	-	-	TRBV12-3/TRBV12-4	CASSSLVTYEQYF	TGTGCCAGCAGTTCCCTTGTTACCTACGAGCAGTACTTC
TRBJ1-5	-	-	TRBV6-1	CASRDGAHGPQHF	TGTGCCAGCAGGGACGGCGCCCATGGGCCCCAGCATTTT